This T cell receptor beta chain was sequenced during a study of long-term antiretroviral therapy in people with HIV. For this clone: Its antigen remains unknown.

Held in samples before DNA extraction were roughly 1-10 million cryopreserved PBMC. The V gene end was trimmed by 4 bases and the J gene end by 3 bases; junction bases not matched to a gene: 15. Germline CDR1 is SGHRS and CDR2 is YFSETQ. The CDR3 spans 19 residues. An immunoSEQ assay, version v3.0, was performed at survey level. Assay: immunoSEQ multiplex PCR; the TCRdb copy retains only in-frame clones and omits some. The sample includes about 22,000 clones, about nine tenths seen only once; the top ten take roughly 7%. Whole-study findings and limits: Among HIV repertoires, CDR3 length ranges were narrower than those of controls. Pre-ART clonal expansion yielded clones that dominated the repertoire at all time points.

The origin of this receptor is a woman aged 25 to 39 with HIV. The chain employs TRBV5-1 and TRBJ2-6; TRBD1 agrees at 8 bases. The material was unsorted PBMCs, obtained 1.8 years before starting antiretroviral therapy. The CDR3 reads CASSLEGQAGFSGANVLTF. The DNA for the CDR3 is TGCGCCAGCAGCCTCGAGGGACAGGCGGGTTTTAGTGGGGCCAACGTCCTGACTTTC. The complete variable domain, with remaining parts taken from reference TRBV5-1 and TRBJ2-6, reads KAGVTQTPRYLIKTRGQQVTLSCSPISGHRSVSWYQQTPGQGLQFLFEYFSETQRNKGNFPGRFSGRQFSNSRSEMNVSTLELGDSALYLCASSLEGQAGFSGANVLTFGAGSRLTVL.